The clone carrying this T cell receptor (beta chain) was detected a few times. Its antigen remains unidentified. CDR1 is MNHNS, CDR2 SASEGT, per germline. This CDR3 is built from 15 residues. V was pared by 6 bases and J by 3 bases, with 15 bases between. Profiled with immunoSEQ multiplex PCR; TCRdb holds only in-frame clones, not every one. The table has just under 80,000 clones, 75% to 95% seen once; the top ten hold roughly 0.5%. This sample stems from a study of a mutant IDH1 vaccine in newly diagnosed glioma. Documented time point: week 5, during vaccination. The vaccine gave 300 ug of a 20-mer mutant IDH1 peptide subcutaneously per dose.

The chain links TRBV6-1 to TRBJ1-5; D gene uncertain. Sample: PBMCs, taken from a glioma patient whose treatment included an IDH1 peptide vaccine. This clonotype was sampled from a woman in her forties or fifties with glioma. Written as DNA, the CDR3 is TGTGCCAGCAGCAGAACCCCAAGGGCCAATCAGCCCCAGCATTTT. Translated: CASSRTPRANQPQHF.